Sequencing of this TCR beta chain was carried out in a study of blood T cell repertoires in COVID-19. Clones were read by immunoSEQ multiplex PCR, and TCRdb kept only the in-frame ones, dropping some. The table shows around 300,000 clones, with about nine tenths occurring only once. Germline V CDR1 and CDR2: LNHDA, SQIVND (reference sequence). CDR3 length: 11 amino acids. V was pared by 6 bases and J by 6 bases, with 8 bases between. The sample comprised PBMCs or T cells enriched from blood (not recorded which). The sequence derives from a woman between 35 and 50 years old who had recovered from COVID-19. The J gene is TRBJ1-2, the V gene TRBV19; D is unresolved. The CDR3 is CASSWRHGYTF. In nucleotides, the CDR3 is TGTGCCAGTAGCTGGCGGCATGGCTACACCTTC. The entire variable domain, with the rest obtained from reference TRBV19 and TRBJ1-2, is as follows: DGGITQSPKYLFRKEGQNVTLSCEQNLNHDAMYWYRQDPGQGLRLIYYSQIVNDFQKGDIAEGYSVSREKKESFPLTVTSAQKNPTAFYLCASSWRHGYTFGSGTRLTVV.